The T cell receptor beta chain under discussion was sequenced for a study of T cell repertoires in aging, cancer and after chemotherapy. Study-wide background: Clear clonal overlap appeared across healthy donor samples taken over several months to years. Notes on the study in general: Untreated cancer patients had significantly lower blood TCR diversity than age-matched healthy donors.

A mixed TRB-A/B primer pool amplified rearranged TRB by multiplex touch-down PCR. MiXCR was run by TCRdb on the multiplex PCR reads, yielding one entry per CDR3 protein. The sample has around 12,000 distinct CDR3 sequences; 21% are singletons. Amplification of TCR beta used genomic DNA extracted from peripheral blood. This clonotype has just a few counts. What it binds is unknown. The specimen was blood. The receptor comes from a human donor in good health.

CDR3 residues: CASSANRVSSYNEQFF. CDR3 sequence (DNA): TGTGCCAGCAGCGCGAACAGGGTTTCGTCCTACAATGAGCAGTTCTTC. The V and J genes are TRBV5-4 and TRBJ2-1, with D tentatively TRBD1 (6 bases). Trimming took off 4 bases at V and 1 base at J, with 15 bases between the two ends. Germline loops: CDR1 SGHNT, CDR2 YYREEE (reference sequence). The CDR3 length is 16 residues.